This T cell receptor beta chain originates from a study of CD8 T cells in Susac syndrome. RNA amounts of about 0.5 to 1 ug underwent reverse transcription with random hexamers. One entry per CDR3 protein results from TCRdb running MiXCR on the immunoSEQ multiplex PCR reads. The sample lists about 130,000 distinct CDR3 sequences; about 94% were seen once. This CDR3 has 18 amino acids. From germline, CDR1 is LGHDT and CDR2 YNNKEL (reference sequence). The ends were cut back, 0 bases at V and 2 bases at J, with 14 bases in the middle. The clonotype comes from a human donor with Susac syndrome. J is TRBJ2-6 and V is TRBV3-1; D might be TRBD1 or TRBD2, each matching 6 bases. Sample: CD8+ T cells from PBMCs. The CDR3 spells CASSQEIGGPPGANVLTF. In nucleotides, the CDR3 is TGTGCCAGCAGCCAAGAGATCGGGGGCCCCCCTGGGGCCAACGTCCTGACTTTC.